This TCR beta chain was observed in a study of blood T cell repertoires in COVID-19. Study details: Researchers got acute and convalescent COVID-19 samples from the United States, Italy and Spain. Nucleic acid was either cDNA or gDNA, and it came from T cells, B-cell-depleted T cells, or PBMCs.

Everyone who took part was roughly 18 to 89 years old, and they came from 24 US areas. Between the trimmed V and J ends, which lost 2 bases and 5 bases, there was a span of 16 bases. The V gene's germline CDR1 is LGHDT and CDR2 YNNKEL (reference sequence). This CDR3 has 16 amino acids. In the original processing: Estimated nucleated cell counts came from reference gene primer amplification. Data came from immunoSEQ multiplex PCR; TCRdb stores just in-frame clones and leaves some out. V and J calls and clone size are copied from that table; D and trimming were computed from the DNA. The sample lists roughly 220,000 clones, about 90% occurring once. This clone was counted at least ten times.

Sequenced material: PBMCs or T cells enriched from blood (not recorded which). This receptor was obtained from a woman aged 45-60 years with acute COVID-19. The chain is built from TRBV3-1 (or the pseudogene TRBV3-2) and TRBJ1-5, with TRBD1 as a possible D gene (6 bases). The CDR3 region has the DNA TGTGCCAGCAGCCAATATGGTTTAGCAGGGGATCAGCCCCAGCATTTT. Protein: CASSQYGLAGDQPQHF.